The clone carrying this T cell receptor (beta chain) was seen ten or more times. Its antigen is currently unknown. A unique molecular identifier was attached to every TCR cDNA molecule. From the 5' RACE reads, TCRdb called clonotypes with MiXCR, one entry per CDR3 protein. This table has tens of thousands of distinct CDR3 sequences, less than 9.5% appearing once. V lost 6 bases, J lost 7 bases, and 10 bases lay in between. The CDR3 sequence is 13 residues long. Germline V CDR1 and CDR2: MDHEN, SYDVKM. This record belongs to a study of spatial heterogeneity in lung cancer. Study background: Untreated early-stage non-small cell lung cancer patients, 65 to 90 in total, were the donors. Whole-study results and caveats: Ubiquitous expanded tumor TCRs showed up in blood more at resection than follow-up.

Time point denoted: blood at routine non-recurrence follow-up after resection. This chain connects TRBV28 to TRBJ1-6, with D possibly TRBD1 on 6 matching bases. The sequence derives from a female donor with early-stage non-small cell lung cancer. The starting material was PBMCs, obtained at follow-up. CDR3 residues: CASSGQLNSPLHF. DNA for the CDR3: TGTGCCAGCAGCGGACAGCTCAATTCACCCCTCCACTTT.